These 5 T cell receptor beta chains originate from one sample sequenced in a study of blood T cell repertoires in COVID-19. Produced via immunoSEQ multiplex PCR; TCRdb's table is partial and in-frame only. The table has about 270,000 clones, about 87% seen once; the top ten hold around 3%. The material sequenced was PBMCs or T cells enriched from blood (not recorded which). The origin of the receptors is a woman in her 50s who had recovered from COVID-19.

This chain connects TRBV7-8 to TRBJ1-4; D uncertain. Germline loops: CDR1 SGHVS, CDR2 FQNEAQ. The CDR3 length is 14 residues. Between the trimmed V and J ends, which lost 2 bases and 3 bases, there was a span of 7 bases. The CDR3 DNA reads as TGTGCCAGCAGCTTAAGTGAGGCTAATGAAAAACTGTTTTTT. Amino acids: CASSLSEANEKLFF.

The chain couples TRBV6-2 or TRBV6-3 to TRBJ2-7; 9 bases map to TRBD2. This CDR3 is built from 19 residues. The ends lost 2 bases at V and 3 bases at J; junction bases unmatched: 17. Per germline, CDR1 MNHEY and CDR2 SVGEGT. CDR3 protein: CASSYVMASGKPRDYEQYF. CDR3 in DNA: TGTGCCAGCAGTTACGTGATGGCTAGCGGGAAACCAAGGGACTACGAGCAGTACTTC.

The chain recombines TRBV29-1 with TRBJ1-2; 9 bases agree with TRBD1. Germline V CDR1 and CDR2: SQVTM, ANQGSEA. This CDR3 region has 16 residues. V shed 5 bases and J 12 bases; nucleotides not matched to a gene: 22. CDR3 bases: TGCAGCGTTCAAAGGGGCATACAGGGGGCTGCTGAGGGCCACACCTTC. This sequence encodes CSVQRGIQGAAEGHTF. Full variable domain (rest looked up from reference TRBV29-1 and TRBJ1-2): SAVISQKPSRDICQRGTSLTIQCQVDSQVTMMFWYRQQPGQSLTLIATANQGSEATYESGFVIDKFPISRPNLTFSTLTVSNMSPEDSSIYLCSVQRGIQGAAEGHTFGSGTRLTVV.

The V and J genes are TRBV19 and TRBJ1-4, with a possible D match to TRBD1 (5 bases). Germline-derived CDR1 and CDR2 are LNHDA and SQIVND (reference sequence). This CDR3 region has 14 residues. Trimming removed 3 bases at V and 8 bases at J, with 13 bases between. The CDR3 DNA reads as TGTGCCAGTAGTATCTCGGCAGGGAGGGAAAAACTGTTTTTT. Encoded protein: CASSISAGREKLFF.

The CDR3 DNA is TGTGCCAGTAGCGATAGCGGGCTAGGGAGTGGAGATACGCAGTATTTT. Protein sequence: CASSDSGLGSGDTQYF. The chain uses TRBV19 and TRBJ2-3; TRBD2 matches 7 bases. Unmatched junction bases numbered 14, after V lost 6 bases and J lost 5 bases. Looked up from germline, CDR1 is LNHDA and CDR2 is SQIVND (reference sequence). The CDR3 runs 16 residues.